The 23 T cell receptor beta chains below were found in one sample sequenced in a study of T-cell reconstitution after alpha-beta-depleted transplantation in children. Unique molecular identifiers tagged the TCRbeta library. One entry per CDR3 protein results from TCRdb running MiXCR on the PCR reads. The repertoire consists of a few hundred thousand distinct CDR3 sequences, with roughly a tenth occurring once and the leading ten covering over 4.5%. The sample was PBMCs from the stem cell graft donor, taken from the stem cell graft. Receptors were obtained from a human donor who donated a stem cell graft to a child with SCID.

This clonotype was observed many times. The V and J genes are TRBV9 and TRBJ2-2; 8 bases map to TRBD1. V lost 7 bases to trimming and J lost 0 bases; unmatched junction nucleotides: 2. The germline V gene encodes CDR1 SGDLS and CDR2 YYNGEE. This CDR3 region has 14 residues. CDR3 amino acids: CASGQGTNTGELFF. For the CDR3, the DNA is TGTGCCAGCGGACAGGGTACGAACACCGGGGAGCTGTTTTTT.

The chain is built from TRBV9 and TRBJ2-7; D tentatively fits TRBD1 or TRBD2 (6 bases each). The CDR3 runs 16 residues. Trimming left V 4 bases short and J 0 bases short, with 17 bases between. CDR1 and CDR2 from the germline V gene are SGDLS and YYNGEE. The CDR3 DNA is TGTGCCAGCAGCCCCTTGGGGGGCAGGAGCTCCTACGAGCAGTACTTC. Translated: CASSPLGGRSSYEQYF.

This clonotype was counted at least ten times. J is TRBJ2-2 and V is TRBV5-1; possible D gene TRBD1, 6 bases. Germline V gene lookup returns CDR1 SGHRS and CDR2 YFSETQ. Trimming cost V 6 bases and J 9 bases, with 21 bases left between them. The CDR3 sequence is 15 residues long. The CDR3 sequence: CASTSDPLWGRELFF. The CDR3 nucleotides read TGCGCCAGCACCTCCGACCCGTTGTGGGGGCGGGAGCTGTTTTTT.

The chain joins TRBV7-8 to TRBJ2-1, with a tentative D call TRBD2 (6 bases). This CDR3 spans 15 amino acids. V was clipped by 7 bases and J by 10 bases, with 23 bases between them. Germline values: CDR1 SGHVS, CDR2 FQNEAQ. The CDR3 spells CASTLRDSSLLEQFF. CDR3 nucleotide sequence: TGTGCCAGCACGCTACGGGACTCCTCCCTTTTGGAGCAGTTCTTC.

This clonotype was recorded many times. This chain connects TRBV6-2 or TRBV6-3 to TRBJ1-6; TRBD1 matches at 9 bases. Looked up from germline, CDR1 is MNHEY and CDR2 is SVGEGT. The CDR3 is made up of 14 amino acids. V was pared by 6 bases and J by 9 bases, with 6 bases of the junction left unmatched. The CDR3 DNA is TGTGCCAGCAGCCAACAGGGGGCGAGTTCACCCCTCCACTTT. Translation gives CASSQQGASSPLHF.

The chain is built from TRBV7-8 and TRBJ2-7; 7 nucleotides line up with TRBD2. Germline V lookup: CDR1 SGHVS, CDR2 FQNEAQ. The CDR3 loop spans 15 amino acids. J lost 3 bases, V lost 2 bases, and 7 bases had no gene match. CDR3 residues: CASSLHPGGGYEQYF. The CDR3 DNA follows: TGTGCCAGCAGCTTACATCCGGGCGGGGGCTACGAGCAGTACTTC.

This clonotype was seen at least ten times. The chain has TRBV2 and TRBJ2-3; D is ambiguous. The germline V gene has CDR1 SNHLY and CDR2 FYNNEI. Between the trimmed V and J ends, which lost 10 bases and 2 bases, there was a span of 19 bases. The CDR3 is 15 residues long. The CDR3 loop reads CATRGPDGLTDTQYF. CDR3 sequence (DNA): TGTGCCACCAGAGGCCCCGACGGCCTCACAGATACGCAGTATTTT.

This clonotype was picked up many times. The rearrangement uses TRBV10-3 and TRBJ2-7; perhaps TRBD1 as D (7 bases). This CDR3 is built from 15 residues. The germline CDR1 and CDR2 sequences are ENHRY and SYGVKD. Trimming cost V 2 bases and J 1 base, with 12 bases left between them. In nucleotides, the CDR3 is TGTGCCATCAGTGAGGGGGGGACAGATTCCTACGAGCAGTACTTC. It translates to CAISEGGTDSYEQYF.

The DNA for the CDR3 is TGTGCCAGCAGCAAACAGGGGATGGAGCAAGAGACCCAGTACTTC. It translates to CASSKQGMEQETQYF. The rearrangement joins TRBV7-6 to TRBJ2-5; TRBD1 matches 7 bases. V lost 5 bases and J lost 2; bases outside the gene matches: 8. Per the germline V gene, CDR1 is SGHVS and CDR2 is FNYEAQ. The length of the CDR3 is 15 residues.

This clonotype was recorded many times. V gene TRBV4-1 combines with J gene TRBJ2-3; D is undetermined. Germline CDR1 is MGHRA and CDR2 is YSYEKL. The CDR3 runs to 15 residues. V lost 1 base and J 6 bases, leaving 14 bases between the germline ends. The CDR3 is CASSQVFSAGDTQYF. Here the CDR3 DNA reads TGCGCCAGCAGCCAAGTTTTCAGCGCCGGGGATACGCAGTATTTT.

This clonotype was detected ten times or more. The rearrangement links TRBV5-6 to TRBJ1-5, with a tentative D call TRBD1 (5 bases). V was cut by 0 bases and J by 0 bases, with 10 bases left in between. The CDR3 is made up of 16 amino acids. Germline CDR1 is SGHDT and CDR2 is YYEEEE. The CDR3 bases are TGTGCCAGCAGCTTGGGTTGGGACCCTAGCAATCAGCCCCAGCATTTT. It translates to CASSLGWDPSNQPQHF. Supplemented by reference TRBV5-6 and TRBJ1-5, the full variable domain reads DAGVTQSPTHLIKTRGQQVTLRCSPKSGHDTVSWYQQALGQGPQFIFQYYEEEERQRGNFPDRFSGHQFPNYSSELNVNALLLGDSALYLCASSLGWDPSNQPQHFGDGTRLSIL.

This clonotype was picked up many times. This chain uses TRBV5-1 with TRBJ2-7, with 11 bases aligning to TRBD1. Germline V gene lookup returns CDR1 SGHRS and CDR2 YFSETQ. The V gene end was trimmed by 3 bases and the J gene end by 1 base; junction bases not matched to a gene: 3. There are 15 residues in the CDR3. CDR3 residues: CASSSWDRGSYEQYF. The DNA of the CDR3 is TGCGCCAGCAGCTCCTGGGACAGGGGGTCCTACGAGCAGTACTTC.

This clonotype was recorded many times. The rearrangement uses TRBV5-1 and TRBJ2-2; D unclear. The CDR3 is 13 residues long. Germline V CDR1 and CDR2: SGHRS, YFSETQ. V was clipped by 2 bases and J by 5 bases, with 7 bases between them. This chain's CDR3 is CASSFGPTGELFF. In nucleotides, the CDR3 is TGCGCCAGCAGCTTCGGGCCTACCGGGGAGCTGTTTTTT.

This clonotype showed up many times. The chain links TRBV7-2 to TRBJ1-1; 7 bases line up with TRBD1. The CDR3 loop spans 13 amino acids. The germline CDR1 and CDR2 sequences are SGHTA and FQGNSA. Trimming took 2 bases from V and 8 from J; bases not matched to a gene: 5. CDR3 in amino acids: CASSLMGTDEAFF. The DNA for the CDR3 is TGTGCCAGCAGCTTAATGGGGACAGACGAAGCTTTCTTT.

This clonotype was detected many times. The chain carries TRBV4-1 and TRBJ1-5; 7 nucleotides match TRBD1. Germline trimming cut 0 bases from V and 6 bases from J; bases unmatched to any gene: 5. This CDR3 is built from 15 residues. Germline lookup yields CDR1 MGHRA and CDR2 YSYEKL. In DNA, the CDR3 is TGCGCCAGCAGCCAAGAATACAGGGGCGCTCAGCCCCAGCATTTT. As protein: CASSQEYRGAQPQHF.

The rearrangement uses TRBV3-1 and TRBJ2-3; 7 bases agree with TRBD2. Germline loops: CDR1 LGHDT, CDR2 YNNKEL (reference sequence). J lost 2 bases, V lost 0 bases, and 5 bases had no gene match. This CDR3 region has 16 residues. The DNA for the CDR3 is TGTGCCAGCAGCCAAGACTGGCGGGGGAACACAGATACGCAGTATTTT. Translating gives CASSQDWRGNTDTQYF.

The chain combines TRBV12-3 or TRBV12-4 with TRBJ2-2; D is possibly TRBD2 (6 bases). V dropped 6 bases and J dropped 5 bases, with 10 bases sitting between them. This CDR3 region has 13 residues. The CDR3 DNA is TGTGCCAGCAGCCGGGACTGGACCGGGGAGCTGTTTTTT. Protein sequence: CASSRDWTGELFF.

The sample holds many counts of this clonotype. V and J are TRBV5-1 and TRBJ2-5; TRBD1 matches 9 bases. The J segment lost 0 bases and the V segment lost 0 bases, leaving 6 bases of the junction unmatched. CDR3 length equals 17 residues. Per germline, CDR1 SGHRS and CDR2 YFSETQ. As DNA, the CDR3 is TGCGCCAGCAGCTTGGCCACAGGGGGCGCGTACCAAGAGACCCAGTACTTC. It is translated as CASSLATGGAYQETQYF. The complete variable domain, with remaining parts taken from reference TRBV5-1 and TRBJ2-5, reads KAGVTQTPRYLIKTRGQQVTLSCSPISGHRSVSWYQQTPGQGLQFLFEYFSETQRNKGNFPGRFSGRQFSNSRSEMNVSTLELGDSALYLCASSLATGGAYQETQYFGPGTRLLVL.

This clonotype was seen many times. In nucleotides, the CDR3 is TGCAGCGGAAGACAGTCGGGGGAGCAGTACTTC. It codes for CSGRQSGEQYF. This chain links TRBV29-1 with TRBJ2-7; the D call may be TRBD1 or TRBD2 (5 bases each). Germline CDR1 SQVTM, CDR2 ANQGSEA. V lost 7 bases and J 7 bases, leaving 14 bases between the germline ends. The CDR3 runs 11 residues.

This clonotype has only a few counts. V gene TRBV2 combines with J gene TRBJ1-3, with TRBD1 identical over 7 bases. The CDR3 totals 17 residues. Germline V gene sequence: CDR1 SNHLY, CDR2 FYNNEI. Losses at the gene ends were 6 bases for V and 0 bases for J; bases not matched to a gene: 11. The CDR3 DNA follows: TGTGCCAGCAGCGAACAGGACAGGTCAATCTCTGGAAACACCATATATTTT. Protein sequence: CASSEQDRSISGNTIYF.

There are many counts of this clonotype. V usage is TRBV29-1 and J usage is TRBJ2-5; TRBD1 matches at 7 bases. V gave up 4 bases and J gave up 3 bases; unmatched junction bases: 8. CDR3 length: 14 residues. The germline CDR1 and CDR2 sequences are SQVTM and ANQGSEA. In DNA form, the CDR3 reads TGCAGCGTTGGACAGGGCCAACTAAAAGAGACCCAGTACTTC. It translates to CSVGQGQLKETQYF.

The rearrangement uses TRBV5-6 and TRBJ2-3; 9 bases line up with TRBD2. The CDR3 runs 16 residues. The trim removed 5 bases at V and 0 bases at J, leaving 7 bases unmatched. Looked up from germline, CDR1 is SGHDT and CDR2 is YYEEEE. DNA of the CDR3: TGTGCCAGCAGGGACTTTAGCGGGGGAAGCACAGATACGCAGTATTTT. The encoded protein is CASRDFSGGSTDTQYF.

Points on this clonotype: A read error may explain this, as a much larger clone is one base away. The J gene is TRBJ1-5, the V gene TRBV12-3 or TRBV12-4; 10 nucleotides match TRBD1. V lost 7 bases to trimming and J lost 7 bases; unmatched junction nucleotides: 10. The CDR3 totals 15 residues. CDR3 region: CASTLTGGAGQPQHF. The DNA of the CDR3 is TGTGCCAGCACCCTGACAGGGGGCGCGGGGCAGCCCCAGCATTTT.